This is a list of T cell receptor beta chains from one sample in a study of blood T cell repertoires in COVID-19. Sequenced by immunoSEQ multiplex PCR; TCRdb stores in-frame clones only, minus some. In the table there are a few hundred thousand clones, roughly nine tenths of which are singletons. Sequencing used PBMCs or T cells enriched from blood (not recorded which). Receptors originate from a woman between 40 and 50 years old who had recovered from COVID-19. Each CDR3 is given with its conserved first and last residue. Each record gives: V gene, J gene, D gene, clone size, CDR3 protein, CDR3 DNA. A D gene is named only where the DNA matches it firmly. Clone size is not always given. Where it is, it says once, few, many or a class for expanded clones.

TRBV28,TRBJ1-5,TRBD1,.,CASSKQGDQPQHF,TGTGCCAGCAGTAAACAGGGGGATCAGCCCCAGCATTTT
TRBV11-2,TRBJ1-2,.,once,CASSPVNYGYTF,TGTGCCAGCAGTCCCGTTAACTATGGCTACACCTTC
TRBV4-1,TRBJ2-5,.,.,CASSQAPHSKETQYF,TGCGCCAGCAGCCAAGCCCCGCACAGCAAAGAGACCCAGTACTTC
TRBV7-3,TRBJ2-7,.,.,CASSLTRSYEQYF,TGTGCCAGCAGTTTAACTAGATCCTACGAGCAGTACTTC
TRBV9,TRBJ1-3,TRBD1,once,CASSVEQGSGNTIYF,TGTGCCAGCAGCGTAGAACAGGGGTCTGGAAACACCATATATTTT
TRBV2,TRBJ1-1,.,.,CASNRGERAEAFF,TGTGCCAGCAACCGGGGGGAGCGCGCTGAAGCTTTCTTT
TRBV9,TRBJ2-3,TRBD2,.,CASSVGRLAGPTDTQYF,TGTGCCAGCAGCGTAGGTCGGCTAGCGGGGCCCACAGATACGCAGTATTTT
TRBV6-5,TRBJ1-3,.,.,CASKEAHSGNTIYF,TGTGCCAGCAAAGAGGCGCACTCTGGAAACACCATATATTTT
TRBV7-9,TRBJ1-4,TRBD1,.,CASSSTTGAGEKLFF,TGTGCCAGCAGCTCAACGACAGGGGCGGGCGAAAAACTGTTTTTT
TRBV10-2,TRBJ2-7,.,.,CASSEAGFHEQYF,TGCGCCAGCAGTGAGGCGGGGTTCCACGAGCAGTACTTC
TRBV6-2/TRBV6-3,TRBJ2-2,TRBD2,.,CASSYSRTSRSTGELFF,TGTGCCAGCAGTTACTCCCGGACTAGCAGAAGCACCGGGGAGCTGTTTTTT
TRBV12-3/TRBV12-4,TRBJ1-5,TRBD1,.,CASRTGKRQPQHF,TGTGCCAGCAGGACAGGGAAGCGTCAGCCCCAGCATTTT
TRBV30,TRBJ2-1,.,.,CAWSKTSSWEQFF,TGTGCCTGGAGTAAAACTAGCAGTTGGGAGCAGTTCTTC
TRBV7-3,TRBJ2-1,TRBD2,.,CASSVIAGVGDEQFF,TGTGCCAGCAGCGTAATAGCGGGAGTAGGCGATGAGCAGTTCTTC
TRBV6-5,TRBJ2-1,.,.,CASSYSHGSHEQFF,TGTGCCAGCAGTTACTCCCACGGGAGTCATGAGCAGTTCTTC
TRBV4-1,TRBJ2-5,TRBD2,few,CASSQPKIAGGPKEKETQYF,TGCGCCAGCAGCCAACCGAAAATAGCGGGAGGGCCTAAAGAGAAAGAGACCCAGTACTTC
TRBV19,TRBJ1-3,.,.,CASSTTGSSGNTIYF,TGTGCCAGTAGTACCACAGGGAGCTCTGGAAACACCATATATTTT
TRBV4-3,TRBJ2-1,.,.,CASSRGGSYNEQFF,TGCGCCAGCAGTAGGGGTGGCTCCTACAATGAGCAGTTCTTC
TRBV29-1,TRBJ2-2,TRBD2,few,CSVGLAGGTGELFF,TGCAGCGTAGGACTAGCGGGAGGCACCGGGGAGCTGTTTTTT
TRBV6-5,TRBJ1-1,TRBD1,.,CASTRQGRPEAFF,TGTGCCAGCACACGACAGGGGAGACCTGAAGCTTTCTTT
TRBV2,TRBJ2-7,TRBD2,once,CASLAGVGYEQYF,TGTGCCAGCCTCGCGGGAGTAGGGTACGAGCAGTACTTC
TRBV6-5,TRBJ2-5,TRBD2,.,CASSYGGRAGETQYF,TGTGCCAGCAGTTACGGCGGGAGGGCTGGGGAGACCCAGTACTTC
TRBV5-4,TRBJ1-2,.,.,CASSLDPGRGGYTF,TGTGCCAGCAGCTTGGACCCAGGGAGGGGTGGCTACACCTTC
TRBV5-1,TRBJ2-7,.,.,CASSLGGDFYEQYF,TGCGCCAGCAGCTTAGGGGGAGATTTCTACGAGCAGTACTTC
TRBV2,TRBJ2-7,.,.,CASSERRAPDEQYF,TGTGCCAGCAGTGAAAGGCGGGCACCGGACGAGCAGTACTTC
TRBV2,TRBJ1-2,.,.,CASSEREGIVYGYTF,TGTGCCAGCAGTGAAAGGGAGGGGATCGTCTATGGCTACACCTTC
TRBV30,TRBJ1-5,TRBD1,.,CAWSYQGGQPQHF,TGTGCCTGGAGTTATCAGGGGGGTCAGCCCCAGCATTTT
TRBV5-4,TRBJ2-2,TRBD2,.,CASSPESGRKGELFF,TGTGCCAGCAGCCCGGAAAGCGGGAGAAAGGGGGAGCTGTTTTTT
TRBV19,TRBJ2-3,TRBD2,.,CASSNEKLAGGHGTDTQYF,TGTGCCAGTAGTAATGAGAAACTAGCGGGAGGGCACGGCACAGATACGCAGTATTTT
TRBV6-2/TRBV6-3,TRBJ2-1,TRBD2,.,CASSDWTAGTSVYNEQFF,TGTGCCAGCAGTGATTGGACAGCCGGGACTAGCGTTTACAATGAGCAGTTCTTC
TRBV19,TRBJ2-2,TRBD2,.,CASKTRTSGVRNTGELFF,TGTGCCAGTAAAACCCGGACTAGCGGGGTGAGGAACACCGGGGAGCTGTTTTTT
TRBV5-1,TRBJ1-2,.,.,CASSSTFRGTGGYTF,TGCGCCAGCAGCTCGACTTTTAGGGGCACCGGTGGCTACACCTTC
TRBV28,TRBJ2-7,.,.,CASSADPWEQYF,TGTGCCAGCTCAGCGGACCCCTGGGAGCAGTACTTC
TRBV7-9,TRBJ2-7,.,many,CASSPSTVYEQYF,TGTGCCAGCAGCCCTTCGACAGTCTACGAGCAGTACTTC
TRBV10-2,TRBJ2-7,TRBD1,.,CASRVRQGGTYEQYF,TGCGCCAGCAGGGTGAGACAGGGGGGAACCTACGAGCAGTACTTC
TRBV24-1,TRBJ2-1,TRBD1,.,CATSVGTGQGNEQFF,TGTGCCACCAGTGTTGGGACAGGGCAAGGCAATGAGCAGTTCTTC